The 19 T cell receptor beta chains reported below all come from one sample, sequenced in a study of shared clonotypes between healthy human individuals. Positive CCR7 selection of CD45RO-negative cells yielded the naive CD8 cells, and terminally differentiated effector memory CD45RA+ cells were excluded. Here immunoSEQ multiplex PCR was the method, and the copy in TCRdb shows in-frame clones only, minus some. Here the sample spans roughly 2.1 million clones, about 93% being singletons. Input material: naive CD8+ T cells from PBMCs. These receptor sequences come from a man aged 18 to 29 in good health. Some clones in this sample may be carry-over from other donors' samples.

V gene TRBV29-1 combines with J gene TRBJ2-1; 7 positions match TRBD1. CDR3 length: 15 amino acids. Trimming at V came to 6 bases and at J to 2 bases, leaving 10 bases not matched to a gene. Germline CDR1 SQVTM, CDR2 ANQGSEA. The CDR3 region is CSVEIRDSTYNEQFF. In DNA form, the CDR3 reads TGCAGCGTCGAGATTAGGGACAGCACCTACAATGAGCAGTTCTTC.

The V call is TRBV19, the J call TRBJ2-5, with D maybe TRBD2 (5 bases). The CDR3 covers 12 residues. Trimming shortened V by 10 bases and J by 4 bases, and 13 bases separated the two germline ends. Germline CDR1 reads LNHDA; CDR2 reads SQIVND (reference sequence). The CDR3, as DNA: TGTGCCAAAACGGGAAACCTAGAGACCCAGTACTTC. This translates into CAKTGNLETQYF.

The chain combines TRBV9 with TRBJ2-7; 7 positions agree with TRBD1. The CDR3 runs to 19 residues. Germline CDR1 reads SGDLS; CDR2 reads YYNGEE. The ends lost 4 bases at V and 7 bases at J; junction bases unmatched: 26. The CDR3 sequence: CASSPKTGPRGAAAYEQYF. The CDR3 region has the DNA TGTGCCAGCAGCCCAAAGACAGGGCCTCGTGGTGCCGCGGCGTATGAGCAGTACTTC. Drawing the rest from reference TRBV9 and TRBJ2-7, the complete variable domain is DSGVTQTPKHLITATGQRVTLRCSPRSGDLSVYWYQQSLDQGLQFLIQYYNGEERAKGNILERFSAQQFPDLHSELNLSSLELGDSALYFCASSPKTGPRGAAAYEQYFGPGTRLTVT.

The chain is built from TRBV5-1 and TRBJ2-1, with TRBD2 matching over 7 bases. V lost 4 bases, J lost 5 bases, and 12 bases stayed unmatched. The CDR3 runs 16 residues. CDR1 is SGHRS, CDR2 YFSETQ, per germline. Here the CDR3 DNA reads TGCGCCAGCAGCCCCAACGTCCGAGGGAGGGACAATGAGCAGTTCTTC. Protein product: CASSPNVRGRDNEQFF.

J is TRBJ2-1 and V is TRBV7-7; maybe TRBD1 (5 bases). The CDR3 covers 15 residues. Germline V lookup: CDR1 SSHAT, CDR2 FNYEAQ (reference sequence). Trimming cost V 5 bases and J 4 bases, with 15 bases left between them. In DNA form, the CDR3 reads TGTGCCAGCAGCCCGACAGTGGATCCGTACAATGAGCAGTTCTTC. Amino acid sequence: CASSPTVDPYNEQFF.

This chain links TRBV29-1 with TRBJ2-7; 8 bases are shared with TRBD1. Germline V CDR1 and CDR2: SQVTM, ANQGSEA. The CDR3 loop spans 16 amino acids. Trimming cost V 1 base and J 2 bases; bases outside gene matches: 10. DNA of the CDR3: TGCAGCGTTGAAGTTGGACTGGACAGGGACCCCTACGAGCAGTACTTC. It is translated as CSVEVGLDRDPYEQYF.

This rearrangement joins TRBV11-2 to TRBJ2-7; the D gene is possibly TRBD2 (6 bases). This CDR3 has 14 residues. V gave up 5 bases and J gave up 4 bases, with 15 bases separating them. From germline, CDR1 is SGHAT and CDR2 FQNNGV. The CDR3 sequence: CASSRGAGKYEQYF. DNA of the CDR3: TGTGCCAGCAGCCGCGGGGCCGGGAAATACGAGCAGTACTTC.

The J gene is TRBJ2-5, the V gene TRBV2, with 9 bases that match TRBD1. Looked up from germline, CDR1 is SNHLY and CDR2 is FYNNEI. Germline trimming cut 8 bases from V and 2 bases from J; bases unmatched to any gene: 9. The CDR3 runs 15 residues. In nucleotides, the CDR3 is TGTGCCAGCCCGGGCACGGACAGGGGACAAGAGACCCAGTACTTC. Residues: CASPGTDRGQETQYF.

The CDR3 here is CASSEVGGFQHNIGTQYF. The CDR3 region has the DNA TGTGCCAGCAGTGAGGTTGGGGGGTTTCAACACAACATAGGGACCCAGTACTTC. The V call is TRBV6-1, the J call TRBJ2-5; a weak D match, TRBD2 (6 bases). The CDR3 sequence is 18 residues long. CDR1 is MNHNS, CDR2 SASEGT, per germline. The V end lost 3 bases, the J end lost 7 bases, and 27 bases lay between the germline ends.

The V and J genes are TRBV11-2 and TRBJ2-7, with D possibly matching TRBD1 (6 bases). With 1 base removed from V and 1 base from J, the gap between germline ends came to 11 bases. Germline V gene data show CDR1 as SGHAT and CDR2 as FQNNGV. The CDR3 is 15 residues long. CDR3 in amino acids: CASSLGWTASYEQYF. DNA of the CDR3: TGTGCCAGCAGCTTAGGGTGGACAGCTTCCTACGAGCAGTACTTC.

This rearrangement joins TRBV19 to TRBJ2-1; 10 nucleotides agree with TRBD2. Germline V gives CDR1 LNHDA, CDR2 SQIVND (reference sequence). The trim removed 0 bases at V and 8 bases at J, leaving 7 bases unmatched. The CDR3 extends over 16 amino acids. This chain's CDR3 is CASSIDATSGMHEQFF. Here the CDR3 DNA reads TGTGCCAGTAGTATAGACGCAACTAGCGGGATGCATGAGCAGTTCTTC.

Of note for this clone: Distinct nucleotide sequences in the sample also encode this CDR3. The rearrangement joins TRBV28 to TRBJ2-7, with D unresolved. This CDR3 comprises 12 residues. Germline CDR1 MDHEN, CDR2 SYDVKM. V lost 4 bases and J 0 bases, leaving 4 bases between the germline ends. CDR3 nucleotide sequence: TGTGCCAGCAGTTCAGACTCCTACGAGCAGTACTTC. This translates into CASSSDSYEQYF.

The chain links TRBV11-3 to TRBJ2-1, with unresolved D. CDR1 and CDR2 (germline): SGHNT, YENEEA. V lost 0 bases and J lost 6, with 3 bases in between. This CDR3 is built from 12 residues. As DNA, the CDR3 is TGTGCCAGCAGCTTAGATCTCAATGAGCAGTTCTTC. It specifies CASSLDLNEQFF.

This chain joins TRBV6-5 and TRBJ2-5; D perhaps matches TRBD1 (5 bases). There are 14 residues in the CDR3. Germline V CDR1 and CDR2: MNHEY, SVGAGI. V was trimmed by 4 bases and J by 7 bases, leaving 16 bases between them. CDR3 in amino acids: CASSSDEPRGTQYF. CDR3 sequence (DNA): TGTGCCAGCAGTTCGGACGAGCCAAGGGGGACCCAGTACTTC.

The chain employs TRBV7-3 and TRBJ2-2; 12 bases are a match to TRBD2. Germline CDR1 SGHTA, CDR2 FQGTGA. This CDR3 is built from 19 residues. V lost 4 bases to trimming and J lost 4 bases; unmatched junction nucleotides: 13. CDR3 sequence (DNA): TGTGCCAGCAGCTCAAATTGGCCTAGCGGGAGGGGTGGCACCGGGGAGCTGTTTTTT. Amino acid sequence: CASSSNWPSGRGGTGELFF.

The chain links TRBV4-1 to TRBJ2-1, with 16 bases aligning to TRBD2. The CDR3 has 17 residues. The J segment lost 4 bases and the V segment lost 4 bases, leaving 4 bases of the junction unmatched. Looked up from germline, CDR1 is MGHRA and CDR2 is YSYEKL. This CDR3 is CASSPGLAGGEYNEQFF. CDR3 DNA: TGCGCCAGCAGCCCGGGACTAGCGGGAGGGGAGTACAATGAGCAGTTCTTC.

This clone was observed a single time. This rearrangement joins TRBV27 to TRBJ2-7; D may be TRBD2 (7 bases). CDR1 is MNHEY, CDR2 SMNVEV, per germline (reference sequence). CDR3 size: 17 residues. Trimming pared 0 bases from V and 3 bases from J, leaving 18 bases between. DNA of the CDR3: TGTGCCAGCAGTTTATCTCGGGGGGCAAGAGCCCTCTACGAGCAGTACTTC. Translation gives CASSLSRGARALYEQYF.

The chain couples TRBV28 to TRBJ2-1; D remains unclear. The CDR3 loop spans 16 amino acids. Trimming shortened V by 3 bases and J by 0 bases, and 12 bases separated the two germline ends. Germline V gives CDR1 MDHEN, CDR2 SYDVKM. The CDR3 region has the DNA TGTGCCAGCAGTTTGACTGCTCATAGCTCCTACAATGAGCAGTTCTTC. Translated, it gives CASSLTAHSSYNEQFF.

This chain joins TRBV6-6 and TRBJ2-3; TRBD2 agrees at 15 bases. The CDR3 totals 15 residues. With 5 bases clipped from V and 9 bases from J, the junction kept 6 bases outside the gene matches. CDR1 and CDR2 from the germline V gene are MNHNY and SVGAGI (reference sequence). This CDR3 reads CASSLTGLAGGTQYF. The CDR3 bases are TGTGCCAGCAGTCTAACGGGACTAGCGGGAGGAACGCAGTATTTT.